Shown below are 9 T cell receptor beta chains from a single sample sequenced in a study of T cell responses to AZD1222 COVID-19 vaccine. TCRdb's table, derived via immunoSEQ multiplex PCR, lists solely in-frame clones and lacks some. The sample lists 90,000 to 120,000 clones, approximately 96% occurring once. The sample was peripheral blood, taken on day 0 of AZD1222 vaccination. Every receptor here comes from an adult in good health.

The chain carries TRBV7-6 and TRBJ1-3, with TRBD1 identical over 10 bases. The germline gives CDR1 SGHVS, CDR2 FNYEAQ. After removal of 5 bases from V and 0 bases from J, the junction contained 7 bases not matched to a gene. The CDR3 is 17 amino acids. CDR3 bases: TGTGCCAGCAGCCCGACGGGACAGGGGAACTCTGGAAACACCATATATTTT. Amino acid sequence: CASSPTGQGNSGNTIYF.

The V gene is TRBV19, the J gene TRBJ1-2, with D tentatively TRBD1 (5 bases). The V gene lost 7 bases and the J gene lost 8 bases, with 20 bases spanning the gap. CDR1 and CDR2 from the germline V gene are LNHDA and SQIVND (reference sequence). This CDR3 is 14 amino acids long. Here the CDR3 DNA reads TGTGCCAGTACCCTTAAGGGACTGCCTATGGGCTACACCTTC. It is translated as CASTLKGLPMGYTF.

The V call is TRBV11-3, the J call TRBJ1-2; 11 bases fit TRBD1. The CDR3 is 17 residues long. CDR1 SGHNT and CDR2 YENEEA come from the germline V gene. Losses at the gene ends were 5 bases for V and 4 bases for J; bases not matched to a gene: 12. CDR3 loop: CASSQAIGQGAIYGYTF. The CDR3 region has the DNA TGTGCCAGCAGCCAGGCCATTGGACAGGGGGCGATCTATGGCTACACCTTC.

CDR3 nucleotides: TGTGCCAGCAGGCCCCGGGCATGGGGGGCTAGCTCTGGAAACACCATATATTTT. Residues: CASRPRAWGASSGNTIYF. The chain carries TRBV7-3 and TRBJ1-3, with D perhaps matching TRBD1 (6 bases). The CDR3 contains 18 residues. Germline V gene sequence: CDR1 SGHTA, CDR2 FQGTGA. V was shortened by 6 bases and J by 0 bases, with 21 bases between the two germline ends.

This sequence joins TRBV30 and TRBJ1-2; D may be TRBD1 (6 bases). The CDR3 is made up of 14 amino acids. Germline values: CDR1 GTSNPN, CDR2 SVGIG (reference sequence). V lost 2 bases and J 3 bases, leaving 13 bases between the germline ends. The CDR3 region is CAWSITGNYYGYTF. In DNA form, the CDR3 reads TGTGCCTGGAGTATAACAGGGAACTACTATGGCTACACCTTC.

The CDR3: CASSLSRDTGELFF. The DNA of the CDR3 is TGTGCCAGCAGCTTAAGCAGGGACACCGGGGAGCTGTTTTTT. The V gene is TRBV7-9, the J gene TRBJ2-2; a weak D match, TRBD1 (5 bases). Trimming took 2 bases from V and 3 from J, leaving 7 bases between them. The germline CDR1 and CDR2 sequences are SEHNR and FQNEAQ (reference sequence). The CDR3 contains 14 residues.

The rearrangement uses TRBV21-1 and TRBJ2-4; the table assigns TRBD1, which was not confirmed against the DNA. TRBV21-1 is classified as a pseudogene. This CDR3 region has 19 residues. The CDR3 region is CASSKNGWKGALAKNIQYF. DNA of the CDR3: TGTGCCAGCAGCAAAAATGGGTGGAAGGGGGCGTTGGCCAAAAACATTCAGTACTTC.

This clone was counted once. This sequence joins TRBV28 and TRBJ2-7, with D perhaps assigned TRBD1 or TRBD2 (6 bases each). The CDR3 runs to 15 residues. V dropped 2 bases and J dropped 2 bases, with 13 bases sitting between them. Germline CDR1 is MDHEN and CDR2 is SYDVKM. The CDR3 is CASSLRIGGPYEQYF. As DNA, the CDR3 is TGTGCCAGCAGTTTACGTATCGGGGGCCCCTACGAGCAGTACTTC. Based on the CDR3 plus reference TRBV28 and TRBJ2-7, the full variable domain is DVKVTQSSRYLVKRTGEKVFLECVQDMDHENMFWYRQDPGLGLRLIYFSYDVKMKEKGDIPEGYSVSREKKERFSLILESASTNQTSMYLCASSLRIGGPYEQYFGPGTRLTVT.

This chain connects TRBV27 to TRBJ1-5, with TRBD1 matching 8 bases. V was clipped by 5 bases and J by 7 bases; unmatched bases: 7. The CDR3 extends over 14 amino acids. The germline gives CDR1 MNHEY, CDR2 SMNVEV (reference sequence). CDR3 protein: CASSVGQGPQPQHF. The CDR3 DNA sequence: TGTGCCAGCAGTGTCGGACAGGGCCCCCAGCCCCAGCATTTT.